The 18 T cell receptor beta chains below all came from one sample that was sequenced in a study of blood T cell repertoires in COVID-19. The method was immunoSEQ multiplex PCR; TCRdb's version includes in-frame clones alone and lacks a portion of them. Among under 300,000 clones listed, 79% were seen once. Sequencing was done on a sample of peripheral blood. These receptors were obtained from a woman aged 40 to 49 with active or convalescent COVID-19.

The chain links TRBV3-1 (or the pseudogene TRBV3-2) to TRBJ1-1; TRBD1 is a possible D gene (6 bases). CDR1 is LGHDT and CDR2 is YNNKEL in the germline V gene (reference sequence). Trimming left V 6 bases short and J 1 base short, with 12 bases between. The CDR3 totals 14 residues. The CDR3, as DNA: TGTGCCAGCAGTGGACAGAACCGGAACACTGAAGCTTTCTTT. Translating it yields CASSGQNRNTEAFF.

The rearrangement uses TRBV2 and TRBJ1-1, with a weak D call TRBD1 (5 bases). The CDR3 runs to 13 residues. CDR1 is SNHLY and CDR2 is FYNNEI in the germline V gene. The ends were cut back, 8 bases at V and 0 bases at J, with 10 bases in the middle. CDR3 DNA: TGTGCCAGCGTGGCGGGGCTGAACACTGAAGCTTTCTTT. The encoded protein is CASVAGLNTEAFF.

There are a few counts of this clone. The chain couples TRBV7-9 to TRBJ1-1; D uncertain. The CDR3 covers 12 residues. The V end was cut by 2 bases, the J end by 3 bases, with 4 bases between. Germline V gene sequence: CDR1 SEHNR, CDR2 FQNEAQ (reference sequence). CDR3 region: CASSLPDTEAFF. The CDR3 DNA is TGTGCCAGCAGCTTACCGGACACTGAAGCTTTCTTT.

This chain connects TRBV5-1 to TRBJ2-1; TRBD2 aligns across 8 bases. The CDR3 has 16 amino acids. Looked up from germline, CDR1 is SGHRS and CDR2 is YFSETQ. V dropped 5 bases and J dropped 3; count of bases not matched to a gene: 10. The CDR3, as DNA: TGCGCCAGCAGTACGAGCCGGGGGGGATTCTACAATGAGCAGTTCTTC. It specifies CASSTSRGGFYNEQFF.

The rearrangement links TRBV28 to TRBJ1-6, with D possibly matching TRBD1 (6 bases). The germline V gene encodes CDR1 MDHEN and CDR2 SYDVKM. V lost 6 bases, J lost 7 bases, and 22 bases lay in between. The CDR3 is 17 amino acids. In DNA form, the CDR3 reads TGTGCCAGCAGCCATTTACAGGGAGGGTCTCGGAATTCACCCCTCCACTTT. It specifies CASSHLQGGSRNSPLHF.

CDR3 loop: CATSRGGTSGGPGYF. CDR3 bases: TGTGCCACCAGCAGAGGAGGCACTAGCGGGGGGCCGGGGTACTTC. This chain joins TRBV15 and TRBJ2-7; 12 nucleotides match TRBD2. The CDR3 has 15 amino acids. Trimming cost V 1 base and J 12 bases; bases outside gene matches: 10. Germline V CDR1 and CDR2: LNHNV, YYDKDF (reference sequence).

The chain employs TRBV6-5 and TRBJ1-1, with D tentatively TRBD1 (6 bases). V lost 7 bases, J lost 6 bases, and 12 bases lay in between. The CDR3 is 12 amino acids. CDR1 is MNHEY and CDR2 is SVGAGI in the germline V gene. The CDR3 spells CASTWEGAEAFF. CDR3 nucleotide sequence: TGTGCCAGCACCTGGGAGGGGGCTGAAGCTTTCTTT.

V is TRBV12-5 and J is TRBJ2-5, with 8 bases that match TRBD2. J was trimmed by 5 bases and V by 5 bases; bases with no gene match: 10. Germline CDR1 and CDR2: LGHNT and FRNRAP. The CDR3 is 15 residues long. CDR3 DNA sequence: TGTGCTAGTGGTCCACCCACCGGGGGGGTTGAGACCCAGTACTTC. It encodes CASGPPTGGVETQYF.

The J gene is TRBJ2-5, the V gene TRBV19; perhaps TRBD2 as D (5 bases). The CDR3 runs to 14 residues. Germline assignment: CDR1 LNHDA and CDR2 SQIVND (reference sequence). Trimming took 3 bases from V and 3 from J, leaving 11 bases between them. This CDR3 reads CASSMWLGEETQYF. The CDR3 nucleotides read TGTGCCAGTAGTATGTGGCTGGGAGAAGAGACCCAGTACTTC.

The rearrangement joins TRBV7-8 to TRBJ2-1; 12 nucleotides align to TRBD2. After removal of 0 bases from V and 8 bases from J, the junction contained 11 bases not matched to a gene. Germline loops: CDR1 SGHVS, CDR2 FQNEAQ. CDR3 length: 18 amino acids. The CDR3 sequence: CASSLAREASGGEDEQFF. The CDR3 nucleotides are TGTGCCAGCAGCTTAGCGCGGGAGGCTAGCGGGGGGGAGGATGAGCAGTTCTTC.

The V and J genes are TRBV3-1 (or the pseudogene TRBV3-2) and TRBJ1-2; 8 bases agree with TRBD1. Trimming took 0 bases from V and 8 from J; bases not matched to a gene: 8. The CDR3 sequence is 15 residues long. Looked up from germline, CDR1 is LGHDT and CDR2 is YNNKEL (reference sequence). CDR3 loop: CASSQDGQGARGYTF. CDR3 bases: TGTGCCAGCAGCCAAGATGGGCAGGGGGCGCGAGGCTACACCTTC.

The V and J genes are TRBV5-1 and TRBJ2-3; TRBD2 matches 11 bases. V shed 4 bases and J 0 bases; nucleotides not matched to a gene: 4. The germline V gene has CDR1 SGHRS and CDR2 YFSETQ. The CDR3 runs to 16 residues. CDR3 sequence: CASSERLAGSTDTQYF. In nucleotides, the CDR3 is TGCGCCAGCAGCGAGCGACTAGCGGGGAGCACAGATACGCAGTATTTT.

The sample holds one count of this clone. The chain links TRBV6-5 to TRBJ1-2; 7 bases align to TRBD1. Losses at the gene ends were 2 bases for V and 2 bases for J; bases not matched to a gene: 2. The CDR3 is 14 amino acids. Germline CDR1 and CDR2: MNHEY and SVGAGI. This chain's CDR3 is CASSYLTGNYGYTF. CDR3 sequence (DNA): TGTGCCAGCAGTTACCTGACAGGGAACTATGGCTACACCTTC.

The chain links TRBV6-4 to TRBJ2-1; TRBD2 might be the D (6 bases). CDR3 length: 16 residues. Germline CDR1 MRHNA, CDR2 SNTAGT. Trimming removed 5 bases from V and 7 bases from J, with 21 bases in between. This chain's CDR3 is CASSPLAGSGQNEQFF. The DNA for the CDR3 is TGTGCCAGCAGTCCCCTTGCCGGGAGCGGCCAAAATGAGCAGTTCTTC.

The chain combines TRBV7-9 with TRBJ2-2; D is uncertain. V was trimmed by 5 bases and J by 5 bases, leaving 18 bases between them. The CDR3 is 16 residues long. Per the germline V gene, CDR1 is SEHNR and CDR2 is FQNEAQ (reference sequence). The CDR3 spells CASSPRFPAGTGELFF. CDR3 coding DNA: TGTGCCAGCAGCCCCCGTTTCCCGGCAGGAACCGGGGAGCTGTTTTTT.

This sequence joins TRBV7-9 and TRBJ1-5, with a weak D call TRBD1 (5 bases). V was trimmed by 5 bases and J by 7 bases, leaving 15 bases between them. Per the germline V gene, CDR1 is SEHNR and CDR2 is FQNEAQ (reference sequence). This CDR3 is built from 14 residues. The CDR3 here is CASSPTDSGQPQHF. CDR3 sequence (DNA): TGTGCCAGCAGCCCGACAGACAGTGGACAGCCCCAGCATTTT. Full variable domain (outside the CDR3, taken from reference TRBV7-9 and TRBJ1-5): DTGVSQNPRHKITKRGQNVTFRCDPISEHNRLYWYRQTLGQGPEFLTYFQNEAQLEKSRLLSDRFSAERPKGSFSTLEIQRTEQGDSAMYLCASSPTDSGQPQHFGDGTRLSIL.

In regard to this clone: The sample contains more than one DNA sequence encoding this CDR3. The chain recombines TRBV3-1 (or the pseudogene TRBV3-2) with TRBJ1-1, with D hard to call. Germline loops: CDR1 LGHDT, CDR2 YNNKEL (reference sequence). The CDR3 contains 13 residues. Trimming took off 1 base at V and 3 bases at J, with 6 bases between the two ends. The CDR3 spells CASSQVSYTEAFF. CDR3 nucleotides: TGTGCCAGCAGCCAAGTGTCGTACACTGAAGCTTTCTTT.

This clone was detected only a few times. The V and J genes are TRBV5-1 and TRBJ1-1; 8 bases align to TRBD1. Germline CDR1 reads SGHRS; CDR2 reads YFSETQ. The CDR3 runs to 16 residues. With V trimmed by 1 base and J by 4 bases, 9 bases remained unmatched. The CDR3 is CASSLLRTGWGTEAFF. The CDR3 nucleotides read TGCGCCAGCAGCTTGCTCAGGACAGGGTGGGGCACTGAAGCTTTCTTT.